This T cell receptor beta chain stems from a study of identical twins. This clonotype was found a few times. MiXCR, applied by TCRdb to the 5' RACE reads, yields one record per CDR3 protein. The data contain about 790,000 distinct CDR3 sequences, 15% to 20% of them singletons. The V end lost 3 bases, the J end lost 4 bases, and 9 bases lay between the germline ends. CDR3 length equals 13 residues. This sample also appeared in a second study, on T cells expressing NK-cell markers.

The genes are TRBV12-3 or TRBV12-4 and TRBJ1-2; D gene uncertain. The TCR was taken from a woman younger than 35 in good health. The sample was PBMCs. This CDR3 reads CASSFSDAYGYTF. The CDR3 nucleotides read TGTGCCAGCAGTTTTAGTGACGCCTATGGCTACACCTTC.